The T cell receptor (beta chain) under discussion was sequenced for a study of T cells after yellow fever vaccination. Across the study: With SMART-Seq v4 Ultra Low Input, the fractions containing low cell numbers were prepared. The study, taken as a whole, reports: There was a possibility that FACS-sorted repertoires contained abundant clonotypes contaminating from the bulk population. Post-booster repertoires contained most primary-vaccination clones again (about 95% CD4, 85% to 90% CD8).

Template-switching 5'RACE yielded the TCR cDNA; a universal primer site and UMIs were added in the process. MiXCR, run by TCRdb on the 5' RACE reads, gives a single entry per CDR3 protein. The data show approximately 510,000 distinct CDR3 sequences, 20% to 25% seen once. V was shortened by 3 bases and J by 1 base, with 11 bases between the two germline ends. Germline CDR1 and CDR2: MNHEY and SMNVEV (reference sequence). The CDR3 loop spans 15 amino acids. This clonotype was counted only a few times. What it binds is not known. The clonotype comes from a man aged 18-30 years who received the YFV17D yellow fever vaccine. The chain links TRBV27 to TRBJ2-3, with D perhaps matching TRBD2 (6 bases). The specimen was PBMCs, collected roughly 20 days after the first yellow fever vaccination. The CDR3 region is CASSFLRGRTDTQYF. The DNA of the CDR3 is TGTGCCAGCAGTTTTTTGCGGGGCCGCACAGATACGCAGTATTTT.